A selection of T cell receptor beta chains follows, all from one sample in a study of CD8+CD57+ T cells in acquired aplastic anemia. TCRdb independently ran MiXCR on the reads; one entry per CDR3 protein. The table has 350,000 to 450,000 distinct CDR3 sequences, 65% to 80% seen once; the top ten hold 3% to 4.5%. Sample: sorted CD4+, CD8+, or CD8+CD57+ T cells (not recorded which) from PBMCs. The receptors were sampled from a human donor in good health, serving as a control. The CDR3 runs from the conserved cysteine through the conserved F or W. The D gene is left open where the match is weak. Only some rows state a clone size, as once, few, many or a class for expanded clones.

d_call	clone_size	v_call	j_call	cdr3_aa	cdr3_nt
-	few	TRBV20-1	TRBJ1-1	CSARDGPNTEAFF	TGCAGTGCTAGGGACGGTCCCAACACTGAAGCTTTCTTT
-	-	TRBV20-1	TRBJ2-7	CSAREGIGNRSYEQYF	TGCAGTGCTAGAGAGGGTATTGGCAATCGGTCCTACGAGCAGTACTTC
-	-	TRBV6-1	TRBJ2-3	CASSDRRDTQYF	TGTGCCAGCAGTGACCGGAGAGATACGCAGTATTTT
-	-	TRBV5-5	TRBJ2-7	CASSLVAGVYEQYF	TGTGCCAGCAGCTTGGTGGCAGGTGTATACGAGCAGTACTTC
-	-	TRBV20-1	TRBJ2-7	CSAPIGAGGQYF	TGCAGTGCCCCCATCGGAGCCGGTGGGCAGTACTTC
-	-	TRBV10-3	TRBJ1-2	CAISQDYTNYGYTF	TGTGCCATCAGTCAAGACTACACGAACTATGGCTACACCTTC
-	-	TRBV2	TRBJ2-6	CASSLQGTGAYVLTF	TGTGCCAGCAGCTTACAGGGCACTGGGGCCTACGTCCTGACTTTC
-	once	TRBV5-4	TRBJ1-2	CASSESERGYGYTF	TGTGCCAGCAGCGAATCCGAGCGGGGCTATGGCTACACCTTC
-	-	TRBV7-3	TRBJ2-2	CASSFVAGDTGELFF	TGCGCCAGCAGCTTCGTGGCAGGGGACACCGGGGAGCTGTTTTTT
TRBD1	once	TRBV7-2	TRBJ2-2	CASSDTGGATGELFF	TGTGCCAGCAGCGATACAGGGGGCGCGACCGGGGAGCTGTTTTTT
TRBD2	-	TRBV6-1	TRBJ2-3	CASSSARGGKNEQYF	TGTGCCAGCAGTTCAGCGCGGGGGGGAAAAAATGAGCAGTATTTT